Shown below are 31 T cell receptor beta chains from a single sample sequenced in a study of T-cell memory formation after mild COVID-19. TCRdb re-derived calls from the 5' RACE reads in MiXCR, one entry per CDR3 protein. The sample consists of around 470,000 distinct CDR3 sequences, around 20% of them appearing once. Sequencing was done on a sample of PBMCs or a T cell subset sorted from them (not recorded which). These receptors originate from an adult woman who had mild COVID-19 (a few samples of this study predate the infection). Cell type and time point are not known.

The chain recombines TRBV5-1 with TRBJ2-3, with 7 bases fitting TRBD2. The germline CDR1 and CDR2 sequences are SGHRS and YFSETQ. The V gene end was trimmed by 1 base and the J gene end by 5 bases; junction bases not matched to a gene: 4. The CDR3 loop spans 14 amino acids. The CDR3 reads CASSLLTSQDTQYF. The DNA of the CDR3 is TGCGCCAGCAGCTTGTTGACTAGCCAAGATACGCAGTATTTT.

The gene calls are TRBV5-4 and TRBJ1-6; D unclear. The CDR3 totals 17 residues. V lost 3 bases and J lost 7, with 20 bases in between. Germline CDR1 and CDR2: SGHNT and YYREEE (reference sequence). As DNA, the CDR3 is TGTGCCAGCAGCTCAGGTTCCGGTTCGCGGGTGAATTCACCCCTCCACTTT. It encodes CASSSGSGSRVNSPLHF.

This clonotype was seen a handful of times. The V and J genes are TRBV7-9 and TRBJ2-7, with TRBD1 identical over 12 bases. CDR1 is SEHNR and CDR2 is FQNEAQ in the germline V gene (reference sequence). CDR3 length: 14 amino acids. V gave up 4 bases and J gave up 4 bases; unmatched junction bases: 2. The CDR3: CASSWDRGPYEQYF. The CDR3 DNA follows: TGTGCCAGCAGCTGGGACAGGGGGCCTTACGAGCAGTACTTC.

This clonotype has a count of ten or more. V usage is TRBV24-1 and J usage is TRBJ2-1, with 9 positions matching TRBD1. Germline CDR1 is KGHDR and CDR2 is SFDVKD. The CDR3 has 16 residues. Losses at the gene ends were 1 base for V and 5 bases for J; bases not matched to a gene: 5. CDR3 DNA: TGTGCCACCAGTGATTTTAGGGACAGGGCCCACAATGAGCAGTTCTTC. It translates to CATSDFRDRAHNEQFF.

The sample holds many counts of this clonotype. The chain employs TRBV10-3 and TRBJ2-3, with D uncertain. CDR1 ENHRY and CDR2 SYGVKD come from the germline V gene. Trimming pared 4 bases from V and 6 bases from J, leaving 14 bases between. The CDR3 runs 14 residues. The DNA of the CDR3 is TGTGCCATCAGTGGTGAGGTGGGATTGGATACGCAGTATTTT. This encodes CAISGEVGLDTQYF.

This clonotype was picked up many times. The chain uses TRBV29-1 and TRBJ1-1; a weak D match, TRBD1 (6 bases). The V and J ends lost 1 base and 4 bases respectively, with 16 bases between them. Per the germline V gene, CDR1 is SQVTM and CDR2 is ANQGSEA. This CDR3 contains 15 residues. The CDR3 loop reads CSVEGGLGGGTEAFF. CDR3 bases: TGCAGCGTTGAAGGGGGTCTTGGAGGGGGCACTGAAGCTTTCTTT.

Only a few counts were recorded for this clonotype. The chain is built from TRBV12-3 or TRBV12-4 and TRBJ2-1; TRBD1 or TRBD2 may be the D gene (5 bases each). The CDR3 covers 11 residues. V gave up 4 bases and J gave up 8 bases, with 6 bases separating them. This CDR3 is CASSWGHEQFF. The CDR3 bases are TGTGCCAGCAGTTGGGGACATGAGCAGTTCTTC.

This clonotype occurred a few times. A junction boundary mismatches the germline segment, possibly from a read error. V is TRBV20-1 and J is TRBJ2-3, with 16 bases lining up with TRBD2. The germline gives CDR1 DFQATT, CDR2 SNEGSKA (reference sequence). The length of the CDR3 is 14 residues. CDR3 sequence reads: CSARGTSGRGTQYF. The CDR3 nucleotides read TGCAGTGCCAGAGGGACTAGCGGGAGGGGTACGCAGTATTTT.

There are a few counts of this clonotype. This rearrangement joins TRBV11-2 to TRBJ1-3; tentatively, D is TRBD1 (5 bases). The CDR3 consists of 19 residues. Looked up from germline, CDR1 is SGHAT and CDR2 is FQNNGV. V was shortened by 5 bases and J by 0 bases, with 23 bases between the two germline ends. The CDR3 sequence is CASSVSGTSGSFSGNTIYF. Here the CDR3 DNA reads TGTGCCAGCAGCGTATCCGGGACGTCGGGTTCTTTCTCTGGAAACACCATATATTTT.

This clonotype was detected ten times or more. The chain couples TRBV7-9 to TRBJ1-1; D unclear. This CDR3 has 10 residues. CDR1 is SEHNR, CDR2 FQNEAQ, per germline (reference sequence). Trimming pared 8 bases from V and 3 bases from J, leaving 4 bases between. The CDR3 spells CASGDTEAFF. As DNA, the CDR3 is TGTGCCAGCGGGGACACTGAAGCTTTCTTT.

This chain's CDR3 is CASSVAGTAGGLDEKLFF. The CDR3 region has the DNA TGTGCCAGCAGCGTAGCCGGTACGGCAGGGGGCCTGGATGAAAAACTGTTTTTT. The chain uses TRBV9 and TRBJ1-4; 8 bases are shared with TRBD1. This CDR3 spans 18 amino acids. V lost 0 bases, J lost 6 bases, and 13 bases stayed unmatched. In germline, CDR1 is SGDLS, CDR2 YYNGEE. Combining the CDR3 with reference TRBV9 and TRBJ1-4 gives the whole variable domain DSGVTQTPKHLITATGQRVTLRCSPRSGDLSVYWYQQSLDQGLQFLIQYYNGEERAKGNILERFSAQQFPDLHSELNLSSLELGDSALYFCASSVAGTAGGLDEKLFFGSGTQLSVL.

This clonotype has more than one count but fewer than ten. The V and J genes are TRBV29-1 and TRBJ1-1; TRBD1 matches 7 bases. The CDR3 consists of 13 residues. V was clipped by 5 bases and J by 1 base; unmatched bases: 4. The germline gives CDR1 SQVTM, CDR2 ANQGSEA. The CDR3 loop reads CSVRAGGNTEAFF. The CDR3 DNA follows: TGCAGCGTTAGGGCAGGGGGGAACACTGAAGCTTTCTTT.

At least ten counts were recorded for this clonotype. V and J are TRBV3-1 and TRBJ1-5; D possibly corresponds to TRBD1 (6 bases). Germline assignment: CDR1 LGHDT and CDR2 YNNKEL (reference sequence). The CDR3 runs to 14 residues. V gave up 4 bases and J gave up 6 bases, with 13 bases separating them. CDR3 amino acids: CASSPTGSRQPQHF. CDR3 nucleotide sequence: TGTGCCAGCAGCCCTACAGGGTCCCGTCAGCCCCAGCATTTT.

The V gene is TRBV12-3 or TRBV12-4, the J gene TRBJ1-6; TRBD1 aligns across 12 bases. This CDR3 spans 14 amino acids. Unmatched junction bases numbered 2, after V lost 4 bases and J lost 10 bases. The CDR3 nucleotides are TGTGCCAGCAGTTCGGGACAGGGGGCCTCACCCCTCCACTTT. Residues: CASSSGQGASPLHF.

The chain couples TRBV2 to TRBJ1-1; TRBD1 might be the D (6 bases). In germline, CDR1 is SNHLY, CDR2 FYNNEI. This CDR3 has 14 amino acids. Trimming cost V 2 bases and J 4 bases, with 11 bases left between them. CDR3 DNA sequence: TGTGCCAGCAGTGAAACGGGGGCTAGCACTGAAGCTTTCTTT. Its protein is CASSETGASTEAFF.

This chain connects TRBV12-3 or TRBV12-4 to TRBJ1-4; no firm D call. This CDR3 has 17 amino acids. V was clipped by 5 bases and J by 8 bases, with 24 bases between them. CDR3 sequence: CASSPIPAGPTGEKLFF. CDR3 nucleotides: TGTGCCAGCAGTCCAATACCCGCAGGTCCTACGGGGGAAAAACTGTTTTTT.

CDR3 protein: CASRPGTSGSQSWFF. DNA of the CDR3: TGTGCCAGCAGACCCGGGACTAGCGGGAGTCAGTCCTGGTTCTTC. V usage is TRBV6-2 or TRBV6-3 and J usage is TRBJ2-1; TRBD2 agrees at 14 bases. The CDR3 is 15 amino acids. The V gene end was trimmed by 6 bases and the J gene end by 15 bases; junction bases not matched to a gene: 13. Germline V gives CDR1 MNHEY, CDR2 SVGEGT.

This clonotype came up a few times. This chain joins TRBV7-9 and TRBJ2-5; a weak D match, TRBD2 (5 bases). CDR3 length equals 15 residues. Trimming pared 1 base from V and 4 bases from J, leaving 13 bases between. Germline V gene data show CDR1 as SEHNR and CDR2 as FQNEAQ (reference sequence). Here the CDR3 DNA reads TGTGCCAGCAGCTTAGTATCGGGGATTGGAGAGACCCAGTACTTC. Protein: CASSLVSGIGETQYF. Using reference TRBV7-9 and TRBJ2-5 for the parts outside the CDR3, the full variable domain is DTGVSQNPRHKITKRGQNVTFRCDPISEHNRLYWYRQTLGQGPEFLTYFQNEAQLEKSRLLSDRFSAERPKGSFSTLEIQRTEQGDSAMYLCASSLVSGIGETQYFGPGTRLLVL.

Ten or more counts support this clonotype. CDR3 sequence reads: CASSLQGSGQPQHF. The CDR3, as DNA: TGTGCCAGCAGTTTGCAGGGGTCTGGTCAGCCCCAGCATTTT. The chain recombines TRBV12-3 or TRBV12-4 with TRBJ1-5; D possibly corresponds to TRBD1 (6 bases). CDR3 size: 14 residues. The ends were cut back, 3 bases at V and 6 bases at J, with 12 bases in the middle.

The chain joins TRBV27 to TRBJ2-3; D is tentatively TRBD1 or TRBD2 (5 bases each). The germline V and J ends were trimmed by 8 bases and 3 bases, with 12 bases remaining between them. This CDR3 is 13 amino acids long. CDR1 is MNHEY and CDR2 is SMNVEV in the germline V gene (reference sequence). The CDR3 loop is CASPPGRTDTQYF. In DNA form, the CDR3 reads TGTGCCAGCCCCCCGGGGCGGACAGATACGCAGTATTTT.

This clonotype was observed a handful of times. V is TRBV4-2 and J is TRBJ2-2, with D unresolved. From germline, CDR1 is LGHNA and CDR2 YNFKEQ. There are 16 residues in the CDR3. The V end lost 2 bases, the J end lost 5 bases, and 15 bases lay between the germline ends. CDR3 residues: CASSQWAELETGELFF. In DNA form, the CDR3 reads TGTGCCAGCAGCCAATGGGCGGAATTAGAAACCGGGGAGCTGTTTTTT.

This clonotype has just a few counts. The rearrangement links TRBV29-1 to TRBJ1-1; D gene ambiguous. Germline assignment: CDR1 SQVTM and CDR2 ANQGSEA. V lost 7 bases and J 6 bases, leaving 15 bases between the germline ends. The CDR3 runs to 12 residues. The CDR3 here is CSANGDFPEAFF. DNA of the CDR3: TGCAGCGCAAACGGGGATTTCCCTGAAGCTTTCTTT.

V usage is TRBV7-6 and J usage is TRBJ2-1; TRBD2 agrees at 12 bases. The CDR3 is 15 amino acids. The ends lost 4 bases at V and 4 bases at J; junction bases unmatched: 2. Germline values: CDR1 SGHVS, CDR2 FNYEAQ. The CDR3 sequence is CASSSSGREYNEQFF. The DNA of the CDR3 is TGTGCCAGCAGCTCTAGCGGGAGGGAATACAATGAGCAGTTCTTC. Complete variable domain (other parts from reference TRBV7-6 and TRBJ2-1): GAGVSQSPRYKVTKRGQDVALRCDPISGHVSLYWYRQALGQGPEFLTYFNYEAQQDKSGLPNDRFSAERPEGSISTLTIQRTEQRDSAMYRCASSSSGREYNEQFFGPGTRLTVL.

The sample holds many counts of this clonotype. V usage is TRBV6-6 and J usage is TRBJ2-3, with 12 bases matching TRBD2. Germline CDR1 is MNHNY and CDR2 is SVGAGI (reference sequence). This CDR3 contains 16 residues. After removal of 5 bases from V and 9 bases from J, the junction contained 12 bases not matched to a gene. DNA for the CDR3: TGTGCCAGCAGTCTAGCGGGAGGGCCGGCCTCCGGAACGCAGTATTTT. Encoded protein: CASSLAGGPASGTQYF.

V gene TRBV29-1 combines with J gene TRBJ1-2; TRBD1 agrees at 7 bases. The junction had 9 bases not matched to a gene; V was cut back by 7 bases and J by 1 base. The V gene's germline CDR1 is SQVTM and CDR2 ANQGSEA. This CDR3 has 14 amino acids. The chain's CDR3 is CSARRQGSNYGYTF. The CDR3, as DNA: TGCAGCGCCCGCCGACAGGGCAGTAACTATGGCTACACCTTC. Full variable domain (rest looked up from reference TRBV29-1 and TRBJ1-2): SAVISQKPSRDICQRGTSLTIQCQVDSQVTMMFWYRQQPGQSLTLIATANQGSEATYESGFVIDKFPISRPNLTFSTLTVSNMSPEDSSIYLCSARRQGSNYGYTFGSGTRLTVV.

This clonotype was observed a few times. This sequence joins TRBV29-1 and TRBJ1-3; perhaps TRBD1 as D (6 bases). In germline, CDR1 is SQVTM, CDR2 ANQGSEA. V lost 7 bases, J lost 0 bases, and 10 bases lay in between. This CDR3 is 13 amino acids long. The CDR3 DNA is TGCAGCGCTTTAGGGGGCTCTGGAAACACCATATATTTT. This codes for CSALGGSGNTIYF.

This clonotype has more than one count but fewer than ten. The chain is built from TRBV29-1 and TRBJ2-3, with D tentatively TRBD1 or TRBD2 (5 bases each). CDR1 and CDR2 (germline): SQVTM, ANQGSEA. The V gene lost 1 base and the J gene lost 1 base, with 15 bases spanning the gap. The CDR3 has 16 amino acids. This chain's CDR3 is CSVEAPRRGGTDTQYF. Here the CDR3 DNA reads TGCAGCGTTGAAGCCCCTCGAAGGGGAGGCACAGATACGCAGTATTTT.

The chain uses TRBV7-9 and TRBJ2-2, with 7 positions matching TRBD1. V lost 4 bases to trimming and J lost 2 bases; unmatched junction nucleotides: 4. This CDR3 spans 15 amino acids. Germline loops: CDR1 SEHNR, CDR2 FQNEAQ (reference sequence). CDR3 nucleotide sequence: TGTGCCAGCAGCTGGGACAGTTACAACACCGGGGAGCTGTTTTTT. Protein sequence: CASSWDSYNTGELFF.

This clonotype turned up a few times. J is TRBJ2-3 and V is TRBV11-2; D call uncertain. This CDR3 region has 16 residues. Germline loops: CDR1 SGHAT, CDR2 FQNNGV. V shed 2 bases and J shed 0 bases, with 12 bases lying between them. In nucleotides, the CDR3 is TGTGCCAGCAGCTTACTCCCCGTGAGCAGCACAGATACGCAGTATTTT. Translating gives CASSLLPVSSTDTQYF. Complete variable domain (other parts from reference TRBV11-2 and TRBJ2-3): EAGVAQSPRYKIIEKRQSVAFWCNPISGHATLYWYQQILGQGPKLLIQFQNNGVVDDSQLPKDRFSAERLKGVDSTLKIQPAKLEDSAVYLCASSLLPVSSTDTQYFGPGTRLTVL.

As DNA, the CDR3 is TGCGCCAGCAGCCCTGGGACAGGGTCTAGAAACACTGAAGCTTTCTTT. It is translated as CASSPGTGSRNTEAFF. This rearrangement joins TRBV5-1 to TRBJ1-1; TRBD1 agrees at 9 bases. This CDR3 is built from 16 residues. The V segment lost 4 bases and the J segment 2 bases; nucleotides outside the gene matches: 9. Germline V CDR1 and CDR2: SGHRS, YFSETQ.

The chain is built from TRBV7-6 and TRBJ2-7; 9 bases line up with TRBD1. Trimming removed 5 bases from V and 3 bases from J; junction bases left unmatched: 8. The CDR3 is 15 residues long. The germline gives CDR1 SGHVS, CDR2 FNYEAQ. CDR3 bases: TGTGCCAGCAGCGGCCTGACAGGGGGGATCTACGAGCAGTACTTC. It translates to CASSGLTGGIYEQYF.